This TCR beta chain was recorded in a study of cytomegalovirus exposure and HLA in healthy donors (dated by TCRdb to 2016 to 2017). Regarding the complete study: According to an earlier analysis of a few hundred of the donors, some 180 million T cells yielded 95 million to 140 million unique TCR beta sequences and 276 Gb of sequence data. Typing coverage varied by locus: about 620-630 donors for A, B, C, DRB1 and DQB1; approximately 500 for DQA1; about 600 for DPA1; roughly 470 for DPB1. Because of strong linkage in the cohort, five DR-DQ haplotypes were treated as single units for association and clustering. All discovery cohort repertoires had been generated using a single sequencing platform. Donor age, sex, ethnicity and CMV serostatus were compiled together with the repertoire data. Rather than drawing on any new phenotypic data, the later analysis identified candidate immune exposures from TCR beta sequences and the way those sequences occurred across donors. To study patterns of TCR occurrence, a later analysis re-analyzed previously published TCR beta repertoires from several hundred donors and added high-resolution HLA genotyping. Along with the approximately 700-subject first cohort, a separate validation cohort of 120 different subjects was used. The T cell repertoires of around 670 subjects were profiled by immunosequencing and related to cytomegalovirus serostatus. Across 398 genotyped donors of the cohort, an average of roughly 250,000 unique TCR beta nucleotide sequences per donor were sequenced, and 15% to 20% of those sequences were non-productive. High-throughput TCR immunosequencing, statistical association of individual TCRs with disease status, and machine learning were combined to predict cytomegalovirus infection status. A later genetic analysis took genome-wide SNP genotypes for about three fifths of the 666 donors and used that subset as a discovery cohort. The aim of the study was to test whether cataloging public T cell receptors could identify signatures of past pathogen exposure. Among the roughly 400 genotyped donors, around 81% belonged to the genetic ancestry cluster associated with self-reported Caucasian donors. An early release that covered fewer than 750 HLA-typed donors contained 300 to 350 gigabases of sequencing data and 70 million to 100 million unique TCR sequences. To decide whether each TCR beta V gene segment behaved as functional or pseudogenic, an earlier analysis of 587 of the donors relied on high-throughput TCR beta sequencing. HLA typing included class I and class II loci at four-digit resolution. Overall study results and their limits: In the study, approximately 150 TCR beta chains were listed as associated with cytomegalovirus. A cluster of highly shared sequence variants was judged likely to be a technical artifact of the sequencing pipeline. Immune exposure information for the cohort was limited to CMV serostatus. In a later genetic analysis, fewer N-insertions in productive TCRs were reported among donors in an Asian-associated ancestry cluster than the roughly 700-donor mean. Most TCR sequences were observed very rarely across donors, whereas some public TCRs were present in many individuals. A later analysis found that HLA-associated TCR beta chains were more clonally expanded and had lower generation probabilities than equally common non-associated chains. According to a later analysis, parvovirus B19, influenza, CMV and Epstein-Barr virus appeared linked to several top co-occurrence clusters. A further reported finding was that TCR beta sequences accurately predicted the HLA-A and HLA-B alleles for most subjects in the first cohort. Assigning TCR associations to individual alleles was difficult when HLA alleles, especially DR and DQ, strongly co-occurred. HLA typing was unavailable for some donors at each locus, so association tests used only the typed subset. According to a later analysis, most CMV-associated TCR beta chains appeared to be HLA-restricted, and the HLA associations seemed to be driven largely by CMV exposure. The 87-base-pair reads could not distinguish some IMGT-functional V segments, including TRBV6-2 and TRBV6-3, so those segments were excluded. Linkage disequilibrium might explain the correlated functional status among segregating V segments, but an unknown experimental factor could not be ruled out. A later analysis associated 16,951 TCR beta sequences with specific HLA alleles at a false discovery rate of 0.05. The classifier was reported to diagnose cytomegalovirus status with high specificity and sensitivity in both the original and validation cohorts. In this cohort, only TCR beta chains were sequenced, and detectable features were limited by the absence of alpha or paired-chain data. The presence/absence analyses assumed that sequencing depth was roughly uniform across donors, and that assumption may not be true. About 17 rarely observed V segments, including chromosome 9 orphons, were excluded from the earlier analysis of a few hundred of the donors because counts were too low. A later genetic analysis associated a missense DCLRE1C variant with V-gene and J-gene trimming of TCR beta chains, and an independent cohort replicated the association. The authors suggested that the approach could potentially be extended to other disease states and immunological phenotypes. In an earlier analysis of some 640 of the donors, most TCR beta V segments were observed in productive rearrangements about 87% or about 30% of the time, broadly matching IMGT annotations. According to a later analysis, TCR association rates differed among HLA loci, with DRB1 alleles showing the most associated TCRs and HLA-C alleles showing the fewest. In vitro tests confirmed that a few of the cytomegalovirus-associated TCR beta chains recognize cytomegalovirus antigens.

Comment on this clone: Its antigen target is currently unknown. Base qualities are not at hand, and no much larger clone is one base apart.

The CDR3 numbers 12 residues from cysteine through phenylalanine. Here the CDR3 DNA is all that survives: 36 bases in frame from base 1. The V end loses 5 bases and the J end loses 3 bases, and a stretch of 6 bases separates them. The germline V gene (reference sequence) gives CDR1 as SEHNR and CDR2 as FQNEAQ. The library was obtained by the immunoSEQ multiplex PCR assay. For the multiplex PCR, a mixture combining 60 forward primers for TCR Vbeta segments and 13 reverse primers for TCR Jbeta segments was used. The CDR3 region of rearranged TCR beta genes was amplified from genomic DNA by a multiplex PCR assay. The Illumina HiSeq System was used to sequence the amplified TCR beta libraries as 87-base-pair reads. Concerning the study's data processing: Across the roughly 640 repertoires, a later analysis counted 60 million to 90 million unique TCR beta chains, 9.5 million to 13 million of which were shared by at least two donors. A nearest-neighbor algorithm error-corrected the raw reads and collapsed the reads into unique sequences, merging closely related sequences to remove PCR and sequencing errors. V, D and J gene segments were assigned by aligning CDR3 sequences to IMGT reference sequences. For a sequence to be retained, a match of at least six nucleotides was required to both a V gene segment and a J gene segment. A rearrangement counted as productive if the CDR3 had no stop codons and remained in frame with V and J, and every other rearrangement counted as non-productive. CDR3 was defined by IMGT convention, running from the second conserved V-encoded cysteine to the conserved J-encoded phenylalanine. In an earlier analysis of 500 to 650 of the donors, sequences lacking an unambiguous match to a single V gene segment were excluded. In an earlier analysis of roughly 500 of the donors, V segments were called functional above 56.7% productive rearrangements and were called segregating when the between-donor standard deviation exceeded 5%. A statistical classification framework was built to diagnose cytomegalovirus status from the catalog of TCR beta chain sequences. V and J gene assignment, in a later analysis, came from comparing TCR nucleotide sequences with IMGT/GENE-DB human TR gene sequences. A later analysis assigned CDR3 sequences and most-parsimonious VDJ recombination scenarios with the TCRdist pipeline. In a later analysis, every TCR beta chain was defined by the combination of its CDR3 amino acid sequence and its V-gene family, and reads without a unique V-gene family were dropped. In a later analysis, around 650 highly shared, low-generation-probability nucleotide sequences were removed to address suspected cross-contamination and a sequencing artifact. A later analysis calculated a clonal expansion index for each public chain from normalized within-repertoire ranks of inferred template counts. In a later analysis, generation probabilities were computed using a VDJ recombination model fitted to out-of-frame rearrangements, and the results were checked against IGoR. Hypergeometric tests were used in a later analysis to score TCR-TCR, TCR-HLA and TCR-CMV co-occurrence, with a repertoire-size bias correction applied to the TCR pairs. To estimate false discovery rates, a later analysis permuted the HLA or CMV assignments 20 times. In a later analysis, co-occurring TCRs were grouped using DBSCAN, with TCRdist sequence similarity added in when clustering inside HLA-allele-positive subsets. Co-occurrence clustering excluded repertoires with fewer than 30,000 or more than 120,000 public chains, plus five with anomalous nucleotide sharing. Sourced from immuneACCESS, this table was stored by TCRdb with only in-frame sequences that have V and J called. A share of the clones is absent; for the studies checked, an unresolved V gene accounts for under half, and the remainder has no known explanation. The DNA gave D and trimming, while V, J and clone size come from that table. A total of 150,000 to 200,000 clones appear in this sample, around 77% of them only once. The ten biggest clones cover 1% of the sample.

The cohort consisted of 600 or so healthy bone marrow donors. All cohort members were sampled while nominally healthy, although unrecorded immune exposures were likely present. The donor tested CMV seropositive, placing the donor among the approximately 310 seropositive members of the cohort. A peripheral blood sample was collected from each donor, and TCR beta sequencing was performed on peripheral blood mononuclear cells. Genomic DNA extraction from the blood cell samples was performed with the Qiagen DNeasy Blood Extraction Kit. Source material: PBMCs. The origin of this receptor is a woman between 50 and 59 years old in good health and CMV-seropositive. The chain is made from TRBV7-9 and TRBJ2-3, with an unclear D gene assignment. The sequenced DNA is TGTGCCAGCAGCCCTAGTACAGATACGCAGTATTTT. Its translation reads: CASSPSTDTQYF.